These T cell receptor beta chains were read from a single sample in a study of blood T cell repertoires in COVID-19. TCRdb's table, derived via immunoSEQ multiplex PCR, lists solely in-frame clones and lacks some. The sample has roughly 100,000 clones, roughly nine tenths seen once. What was sequenced was peripheral blood. The origin of the receptors is an elderly woman in a cohort sampled during active COVID-19. Each CDR3 is given with its conserved first and last residue. The order of the fields is CDR3 length, clone size, V gene, D gene, J gene, CDR3 DNA, CDR3 protein. A D gene is named only where the DNA matches it firmly. The size of a clone is reported for some rows only, either as once, few or many, or as a class for expanded clones.

length: 17
size: once
V: TRBV19
D: .
J: TRBJ1-6
DNA: TGTGCCAGTAGTCCGAACTCCTCGGGCTCCTATAATTCACCCCTCCACTTT
CDR3: CASSPNSSGSYNSPLHF

length: 17
size: .
V: TRBV10-3
D: .
J: TRBJ1-3
DNA: TGTGCCATCAGCCCTTCCCCGACGGACACTTATGGAAACACCATATATTTT
CDR3: CAISPSPTDTYGNTIYF

length: 13
size: few
V: TRBV5-1
D: .
J: TRBJ2-7
DNA: TGCGCCAGCAGCTTGGGGCAGGTCTACGAGCAGTACTTC
CDR3: CASSLGQVYEQYF

length: 15
size: .
V: TRBV19
D: TRBD1
J: TRBJ2-7
DNA: TGTGCCAGTAGTACCCAAGACAGGGCCACCTACGAGCAGTACTTC
CDR3: CASSTQDRATYEQYF

length: 15
size: .
V: TRBV19
D: .
J: TRBJ2-3
DNA: TGTGCCAGTAGTATCCGCGGGATTGCAACAGATACGCAGTATTTT
CDR3: CASSIRGIATDTQYF

length: 17
size: few
V: TRBV19
D: .
J: TRBJ2-3
DNA: .
CDR3: CASSFGEGAGGLDTQYF

length: 12
size: .
V: TRBV7-9
D: .
J: TRBJ1-2
DNA: TGTGCCAGCAGCCAGGAAAACTATGGCTACACCTTC
CDR3: CASSQENYGYTF

length: 14
size: few
V: TRBV10-3
D: TRBD2
J: TRBJ2-5
DNA: TGTGCCGCGACTAGCGGGGGCAGAGGGGAGACCCAGTACTTC
CDR3: CAATSGGRGETQYF

length: 13
size: once
V: TRBV27
D: TRBD1
J: TRBJ1-5
DNA: TGTGCCAGCAGTTCGGACAGGAATCAGCCCCAGCATTTT
CDR3: CASSSDRNQPQHF

length: 18
size: .
V: TRBV5-4
D: TRBD1
J: TRBJ2-1
DNA: TGTGCCAGCAGCTTGGACCCCTCCGGGACAGGGAACTACAATGAGCAGTTCTTC
CDR3: CASSLDPSGTGNYNEQFF

length: 16
size: medium-sized
V: TRBV5-1
D: .
J: TRBJ1-6
DNA: TGCGCCAGCCACCAGAGAACAGGGCCCTTTAATTCACCCCTCCACTTT
CDR3: CASHQRTGPFNSPLHF

length: 16
size: .
V: TRBV21-1
D: .
J: TRBJ2-1
DNA: TGTGCCAGCATCATCAGTTCGCAGAGGACCTACAATGAGCAGTTCTTC
CDR3: CASIISSQRTYNEQFF

length: 13
size: .
V: TRBV28
D: .
J: TRBJ1-2
DNA: TGTGCCAGCGTGGAGGGTCGGGACTATGGCTACACCTTC
CDR3: CASVEGRDYGYTF

length: 13
size: .
V: TRBV5-1
D: .
J: TRBJ2-1
DNA: TGCGCCAGCAGCTCATTCTACGGGGATGAGCAGTTCTTC
CDR3: CASSSFYGDEQFF

length: 15
size: .
V: TRBV3-1/TRBV3-2
D: TRBD2
J: TRBJ2-1
DNA: TGTGCCAGCAGGACCGGGGGGGCCTCATACAATGAGCAGTTCTTC
CDR3: CASRTGGASYNEQFF

length: 14
size: .
V: TRBV6-5
D: .
J: TRBJ2-7
DNA: TGTGCCAGCAGTTACACGGACAGAACCTACGAGCAGTACTTC
CDR3: CASSYTDRTYEQYF

length: 12
size: .
V: TRBV7-2
D: .
J: TRBJ2-1
DNA: TGTGCCAGCAGCTACCCGGGCAATGAGCAGTTCTTC
CDR3: CASSYPGNEQFF

length: 16
size: .
V: TRBV30
D: .
J: TRBJ1-1
DNA: TGTGCCTGGAGTCGTCCTCTGGGGGCCTTGAACACTGAAGCTTTCTTT
CDR3: CAWSRPLGALNTEAFF

length: 16
size: .
V: TRBV5-1
D: TRBD2
J: TRBJ2-3
DNA: TGCGCCAGCAGCTTGGGTAGCGGGAGAACCACAGATACGCAGTATTTT
CDR3: CASSLGSGRTTDTQYF

length: 15
size: .
V: TRBV3-1/TRBV3-2
D: TRBD2
J: TRBJ2-1
DNA: TGTGCCAGCAGCCAAGATCGACTAGCGGGTAATGAGCAGTTCTTC
CDR3: CASSQDRLAGNEQFF

length: 17
size: .
V: TRBV13
D: TRBD1
J: TRBJ2-7
DNA: TGTGCCAGCAGCTTCCAGGCCAGGACAGGGGCCGCCTACGAGCAGTACTTC
CDR3: CASSFQARTGAAYEQYF

length: 16
size: .
V: TRBV10-3
D: TRBD1
J: TRBJ2-1
DNA: TGTGCCATCAGTGGGACGACAGGGCCACCGTTGAATGAGCAGTTCTTC
CDR3: CAISGTTGPPLNEQFF

length: 15
size: once
V: TRBV2
D: .
J: TRBJ1-5
DNA: TGTGCCTGCACATTGGGGTCTGGGGGGAATCAGCCCCAGCATTTT
CDR3: CACTLGSGGNQPQHF

length: 14
size: .
V: TRBV3-1/TRBV3-2
D: .
J: TRBJ2-7
DNA: TGTGCCAGCAGCCAATCCCCAGGGAACTACGAGCAGTACTTC
CDR3: CASSQSPGNYEQYF

length: 14
size: .
V: TRBV9
D: TRBD1
J: TRBJ1-2
DNA: TGTGCCAGCAACCAGGGACAGGGGATTTATGGCTACACCTTC
CDR3: CASNQGQGIYGYTF

length: 12
size: .
V: TRBV18
D: .
J: TRBJ2-5
DNA: TGTGCCAGCTCACCACTCGAAGAGACCCAGTACTTC
CDR3: CASSPLEETQYF

length: 14
size: .
V: TRBV5-4
D: .
J: TRBJ1-6
DNA: TGTGCCAGCCGGACTCCCGATTGGGATTCACCCCTCCACTTT
CDR3: CASRTPDWDSPLHF

length: 15
size: .
V: TRBV6-5
D: .
J: TRBJ2-1
DNA: TGTGCCAGCTCCTTAGGGGGAGTGGGGACGAATGAGCAGTTCTTC
CDR3: CASSLGGVGTNEQFF

length: 13
size: .
V: TRBV5-1
D: .
J: TRBJ2-1
DNA: TGCGCCAGCAGCGCGGACAGTTACAGCGAGCAGTTCTTC
CDR3: CASSADSYSEQFF

length: 14
size: .
V: TRBV5-1
D: TRBD1
J: TRBJ1-6
DNA: TGCGCCAGCAGCTTGGCTGGGACAGGTACACCCCTCCACTTT
CDR3: CASSLAGTGTPLHF

length: 16
size: few
V: TRBV28
D: .
J: TRBJ1-6
DNA: TGTGCCAGCAGTCCCACAGGGCTACTGGATAATTCACCCCTCCACTTT
CDR3: CASSPTGLLDNSPLHF

length: 11
size: once
V: TRBV20-1
D: .
J: TRBJ2-7
DNA: TGCAGTGCTAGTACGGCCTACGAGCAGTACTTC
CDR3: CSASTAYEQYF

length: 15
size: .
V: TRBV24-1
D: .
J: TRBJ2-3
DNA: TGTGCCACCATGTCTTCTAGCGTGAGCACAGATACGCAGTATTTT
CDR3: CATMSSSVSTDTQYF

length: 17
size: few
V: TRBV5-1
D: .
J: TRBJ2-3
DNA: TGCGCCAGCAGCTTGAGTGGGCCTCCCGGGGGCACAGATACGCAGTATTTT
CDR3: CASSLSGPPGGTDTQYF

length: 18
size: .
V: TRBV27
D: TRBD2
J: TRBJ2-2
DNA: TGTGCCAGCAGTTTAACGCCCGGGACTAGCGGGATAGGCGGGGAGCTGTTTTTT
CDR3: CASSLTPGTSGIGGELFF

length: 15
size: .
V: TRBV10-3
D: TRBD1
J: TRBJ2-1
DNA: TGTGCCATCAGGGGACAGGGAAGCTCCTACAATGAGCAGTTCTTC
CDR3: CAIRGQGSSYNEQFF

length: 14
size: .
V: TRBV7-9
D: .
J: TRBJ2-1
DNA: TGTGCCAGCAGCGAGGGCAGCTCCTACAATGAGCAGTTCTTC
CDR3: CASSEGSSYNEQFF

length: 14
size: .
V: TRBV18
D: .
J: TRBJ2-7
DNA: TGTGCCAGCTCCCCTAAAGAAAGGGGCTACGAGCAGTACTTC
CDR3: CASSPKERGYEQYF

length: 14
size: .
V: TRBV2
D: .
J: TRBJ1-5
DNA: TGTGCCAGCAGTACACAGAAAAGCAATCAGCCCCAGCATTTT
CDR3: CASSTQKSNQPQHF

length: 16
size: once
V: TRBV28
D: TRBD1
J: TRBJ1-4
DNA: TGTGCCAGCAGTTTAGCGTCCGGGACAGCTAATGAAAAACTGTTTTTT
CDR3: CASSLASGTANEKLFF

length: 14
size: .
V: TRBV29-1
D: TRBD1
J: TRBJ2-7
DNA: TGCAGCGTGGCTGGACAGGGGATGGGCTACGAGCAGTACTTC
CDR3: CSVAGQGMGYEQYF

length: 13
size: .
V: TRBV18
D: .
J: TRBJ1-1
DNA: TGTGCCAGCTCACCCCCAGGGAACACTGAAGCTTTCTTT
CDR3: CASSPPGNTEAFF

length: 14
size: .
V: TRBV6-4
D: TRBD1
J: TRBJ1-1
DNA: TGTGCCAGCAGTGATAGGACAGGGCACACTGAAGCTTTCTTT
CDR3: CASSDRTGHTEAFF

length: 13
size: .
V: TRBV7-9
D: .
J: TRBJ2-3
DNA: TGTGCCAGCAGCTTAACGGGGACAGATACGCAGTATTTT
CDR3: CASSLTGTDTQYF

length: 17
size: few
V: TRBV28
D: TRBD1
J: TRBJ1-2
DNA: TGTGCCAGCAGTCCGCCGACAGGGGCGCCCACTAACTATGGCTACACCTTC
CDR3: CASSPPTGAPTNYGYTF

length: 14
size: once
V: TRBV5-1
D: TRBD1
J: TRBJ2-7
DNA: TGCGCCAGCGGACAGGGGGCGGGTTCCTACGAGCAGTACTTC
CDR3: CASGQGAGSYEQYF

length: 13
size: .
V: TRBV27
D: TRBD1
J: TRBJ2-1
DNA: TGTGCCAGCAGTCCGACAGGGGGCGCTGAGCAGTTCTTC
CDR3: CASSPTGGAEQFF

length: 14
size: .
V: TRBV6-5
D: .
J: TRBJ2-7
DNA: TGTGCCAGCAGCGCGGAAAACCCCGGAAGGGAGCAGTACTTC
CDR3: CASSAENPGREQYF

length: 18
size: .
V: TRBV7-9
D: TRBD2
J: TRBJ2-7
DNA: TGTGCCAGCAGCTTCCCGGGACTAGCGGGGGGTGCCTCCTACGAGCAGTACTTC
CDR3: CASSFPGLAGGASYEQYF

length: 15
size: .
V: TRBV6-5
D: TRBD1
J: TRBJ1-1
DNA: TGTGCCAGCAGTTCTACAGGGGTGATGAACACTGAAGCTTTCTTT
CDR3: CASSSTGVMNTEAFF